The clone carrying this TCR beta chain came up once. Its target is not known. The data stem from a study of T cell responses to AZD1222 COVID-19 vaccine. Germline CDR1 SGHRS, CDR2 YFSETQ. J lost 8 bases, V lost 0 bases, and 5 bases had no gene match. The CDR3 runs 15 residues. Assay used: immunoSEQ multiplex PCR; TCRdb lists only in-frame clones, some missing. The sample carries 30,000 to 35,000 clones, over 75% recorded once. The study, taken as a whole, reports: Donors, mostly white British, included more females; clonal diversity was possibly underestimated. The study found Spike-specific TCR breadth and depth rose after two AZD1222 doses. Sampled repertoires all dated from after the peak T cell response.

The clonotype originates from an adult who received the AZD1222 COVID-19 vaccine. Material: peripheral blood, obtained 28 days after the second AZD1222 dose. The V gene is TRBV5-1, the J gene TRBJ1-4, with 9 positions matching TRBD1. The CDR3 region has the DNA TGCGCCAGCAGCTTGGCCGGGACAGGGCGCGAAAAACTGTTTTTT. This encodes CASSLAGTGREKLFF.